Listed here is a single T cell receptor (beta chain). The antigen remains undetermined. This entry belongs to a study of graft-versus-host responses after intestinal transplantation. Study in general: Recipients had multivisceral, liver-intestinal, or isolated intestinal transplants. For around 3 years after anti-thymocyte globulin induction, all recipients took tacrolimus and steroids.

Trimming removed 1 base from V and 1 base from J; junction bases left unmatched: 1. Germline lookup yields CDR1 MNHNS and CDR2 SASEGT. The CDR3 covers 16 residues. Only in-frame clones appear in the TCRdb table, and some are missing; sequencing was by immunoSEQ multiplex PCR. This table has about 84,000 clones, under 95% appearing once. General study points: Among recipient marrow samples, GvH clones were found; some appeared first in ileum or blood.

The chain employs TRBV6-1 and TRBJ2-3, with 11 positions matching TRBD2. The source was unstimulated CD4+ T cells sorted from spleen or lymph node cells, collected before transplant. The TCR comes from a human donor who was the organ donor for an intestinal transplant. DNA of the CDR3: TGTGCCAGCAGTGAAGGACTAGCGGGACGCACAGATACGCAGTATTTT. It translates to CASSEGLAGRTDTQYF.